This T cell receptor beta chain was retrieved from a study of T-cell memory formation after mild COVID-19. Details on this clonotype: The antigen is unknown.

Study-level results: CD4/CD8 balance held among clones contracting day 15 to 85, and later expanders leaned CD4+. Within pre-infection memory, some responding clones were found, suggesting cross-reactive memory joined. Largely, contracting CD4+ clones fell within CM and EM, and contracting CD8+ clones within EMRA.

The length of the CDR3 is 17 residues. TCRdb re-called the 5' RACE reads with MiXCR, one entry per CDR3 protein. The sample has around 470,000 distinct CDR3 sequences, around 20% seen once. The receptor comes from an adult woman who had mild COVID-19 (a few samples of this study predate the infection). Cell type and time point are not known. The chain is built from TRBV21-1 and TRBJ1-1; the D call of TRBD1 is as the table states it, not checked on the DNA. TRBV21-1 is labeled a pseudogene. The sample taken for sequencing was PBMCs or a T cell subset sorted from them (not recorded which). CDR3: CASSKAPDPGQNTEAFF. The CDR3 DNA reads TGTGCCAGCAGCAAAGCTCCCGACCCCGGACAGAACACTGAAGCTTTCTTT.